The 26 T cell receptor beta chains presented below share a single source sample, sequenced in a study of cytomegalovirus exposure and HLA in healthy donors. Here immunoSEQ multiplex PCR was the method, and the copy in TCRdb shows in-frame clones only, minus some. The sample carries roughly 120,000 clones, 90% to 95% recorded once. Source material: PBMCs. The receptors stem from a woman aged 18-35 years in good health and CMV-seronegative.

V gene TRBV4-2 combines with J gene TRBJ2-2; TRBD1 matches 7 bases. Germline lookup yields CDR1 LGHNA and CDR2 YNFKEQ. V was clipped by 2 bases and J by 4 bases; unmatched bases: 7. This CDR3 region has 16 residues. The chain's CDR3 is CASSQQTTGSTGELFF. DNA for the CDR3: TGTGCCAGCAGCCAACAGACGACAGGGTCCACCGGGGAGCTGTTTTTT.

The sample holds a few counts of this clone. The chain couples TRBV19 to TRBJ1-2, with a weak D call TRBD1 (6 bases). This CDR3 spans 14 amino acids. V lost 9 bases, J lost 2 bases, and 16 bases lay in between. The germline gives CDR1 LNHDA, CDR2 SQIVND (reference sequence). The CDR3 reads CASRGGTGNYGYTF. The CDR3 bases are TGTGCCAGCCGAGGGGGAACGGGGAACTATGGCTACACCTTC. The full variable domain, completed using reference TRBV19 and TRBJ1-2, is DGGITQSPKYLFRKEGQNVTLSCEQNLNHDAMYWYRQDPGQGLRLIYYSQIVNDFQKGDIAEGYSVSREKKESFPLTVTSAQKNPTAFYLCASRGGTGNYGYTFGSGTRLTVV.

The chain employs TRBV5-1 and TRBJ2-5, with D perhaps matching TRBD2 (5 bases). CDR1 and CDR2 from the germline V gene are SGHRS and YFSETQ. This CDR3 comprises 14 residues. V dropped 2 bases and J dropped 2 bases, with 10 bases sitting between them. The CDR3 DNA reads as TGCGCCAGCAGCTTCGGCGGGCCTCAAGAGACCCAGTACTTC. Protein product: CASSFGGPQETQYF.

The chain joins TRBV2 to TRBJ2-5; tentative D call: TRBD2 (5 bases). This CDR3 is built from 11 residues. Germline V gene lookup returns CDR1 SNHLY and CDR2 FYNNEI. The V end was cut by 7 bases, the J end by 5 bases, with 8 bases between. The CDR3 spells CASKRGETQYF. The CDR3 nucleotides are TGTGCCAGCAAGCGAGGGGAGACCCAGTACTTC.

The sample holds one count of this clone. The V and J genes are TRBV11-1 and TRBJ1-1, with D uncertain. CDR3 length: 13 residues. The ends were cut back, 3 bases at V and 3 bases at J, with 8 bases in the middle. Germline CDR1 reads SGHAT; CDR2 reads FQDESV (reference sequence). The CDR3 region is CASSFRSYTEAFF. Here the CDR3 DNA reads TGTGCCAGCAGCTTCCGGTCTTACACTGAAGCTTTCTTT.

The chain is built from TRBV6-5 and TRBJ2-2; D is possibly TRBD2 (7 bases). Germline CDR1 is MNHEY and CDR2 is SVGAGI. Trimming left V 0 bases short and J 5 bases short, with 13 bases between. The CDR3 length is 16 residues. The chain's CDR3 is CASSYSGGPGTGELFF. In nucleotides, the CDR3 is TGTGCCAGCAGTTACTCGGGGGGGCCGGGGACCGGGGAGCTGTTTTTT.

The CDR3 bases are TGTGCCAGCAGGGAACGATCCTTTGGACAGGGGAGGACTAGCGGGAGGGCCTACGAGCAGTACTTC. Its protein is CASRERSFGQGRTSGRAYEQYF. The chain is built from TRBV28 and TRBJ2-7; 15 bases line up with TRBD2. Looked up from germline, CDR1 is MDHEN and CDR2 is SYDVKM. V gave up 6 bases and J gave up 2 bases; unmatched junction bases: 23. This CDR3 is 22 amino acids long.

This chain joins TRBV28 and TRBJ2-3; 12 nucleotides align to TRBD1. The CDR3 consists of 14 residues. Germline V gene data show CDR1 as MDHEN and CDR2 as SYDVKM. J gave up 11 bases and V 6 bases, and 9 bases lay outside the gene matches. The DNA for the CDR3 is TGTGCCAGCAGCCGGGACAGGGGGCCCGAGCTGCAGTATTTT. Amino acids: CASSRDRGPELQYF.

The J gene is TRBJ2-1, the V gene TRBV6-6, with a weak D call TRBD1 (6 bases). Germline assignment: CDR1 MNHNY and CDR2 SVGAGI (reference sequence). The V end lost 2 bases, the J end lost 9 bases, and 8 bases lay between the germline ends. CDR3 size: 12 residues. CDR3 coding DNA: TGTGCCAGCAGTTACCCCAGGGGTGAGCAGTTCTTC. Its protein is CASSYPRGEQFF.

This chain links TRBV29-1 with TRBJ2-7, with 11 positions matching TRBD1. This CDR3 has 13 amino acids. J was trimmed by 4 bases and V by 7 bases; bases with no gene match: 6. Germline values: CDR1 SQVTM, CDR2 ANQGSEA. The DNA for the CDR3 is TGCAGCGGTGGACAGGGGGCCCTTTACGAGCAGTACTTC. Protein: CSGGQGALYEQYF.

The gene calls are TRBV5-6 and TRBJ2-1, with TRBD2 matching over 8 bases. Trimming at V came to 2 bases and at J to 7 bases, leaving 20 bases not matched to a gene. Germline assignment: CDR1 SGHDT and CDR2 YYEEEE. This CDR3 has 19 amino acids. As DNA, the CDR3 is TGTGCCAGCAGCTTCGGGACTAGTCCTTCTGTCTGGTCTTGGAATGAGCAGTTCTTC. Amino acid sequence: CASSFGTSPSVWSWNEQFF.

The chain carries TRBV6-5 and TRBJ2-3; D ambiguous. Trimming took 2 bases from V and 6 from J, leaving 12 bases between them. This CDR3 contains 14 residues. Germline-derived CDR1 and CDR2 are MNHEY and SVGAGI. DNA of the CDR3: TGTGCCAGCAGTTACCGCACTCCGTTGGATACGCAGTATTTT. It codes for CASSYRTPLDTQYF.

The rearrangement links TRBV28 to TRBJ2-7; TRBD1 might be the D (5 bases). V was pared by 10 bases and J by 5 bases, with 15 bases between. The germline V gene has CDR1 MDHEN and CDR2 SYDVKM. This CDR3 region has 12 residues. DNA of the CDR3: TGTGCCACCGGTGTCAGGGCCGACGAGCAGTACTTC. Translation: CATGVRADEQYF.

This clone has a handful of counts. The chain recombines TRBV7-2 with TRBJ2-5; 7 bases map to TRBD2. CDR3 size: 15 residues. V lost 1 base, J lost 3 bases, and 5 bases stayed unmatched. Per the germline V gene, CDR1 is SGHTA and CDR2 is FQGNSA. CDR3: CASSLVAGNKETQYF. The CDR3 DNA follows: TGTGCCAGCAGCTTAGTAGCGGGCAATAAAGAGACCCAGTACTTC.

The chain uses TRBV5-1 and TRBJ2-1, with 9 bases that match TRBD1. The CDR3 has 17 residues. The J segment lost 3 bases and the V segment lost 2 bases, leaving 9 bases of the junction unmatched. The germline gives CDR1 SGHRS, CDR2 YFSETQ. CDR3 in amino acids: CASSFPPGQGNYNEQFF. CDR3 coding DNA: TGCGCCAGCAGCTTTCCTCCGGGACAGGGAAACTACAATGAGCAGTTCTTC.

The chain combines TRBV9 with TRBJ2-2, with 8 bases identical to TRBD2. Germline values: CDR1 SGDLS, CDR2 YYNGEE. J lost 2 bases, V lost 0 bases, and 6 bases had no gene match. This CDR3 contains 17 residues. CDR3 DNA: TGTGCCAGCAGCGTAGAATTATGGACTAGCAACACCGGGGAGCTGTTTTTT. Translation gives CASSVELWTSNTGELFF.

The V call is TRBV6-1, the J call TRBJ2-5; tentative D call: TRBD2 (7 bases). The CDR3 runs 14 residues. Germline V gene lookup returns CDR1 MNHNS and CDR2 SASEGT. Deletions cut 8 bases from V and 5 bases from J, with 18 bases between. CDR3 sequence (DNA): TGTGCCAGCCTAGGACCCCCGGGGGGCGAGACCCAGTACTTC. Its translation is CASLGPPGGETQYF.

The rearrangement links TRBV2 to TRBJ2-2; D perhaps matches TRBD1 (6 bases). In germline, CDR1 is SNHLY, CDR2 FYNNEI. The CDR3 runs 14 residues. With 7 bases removed from V and 7 bases from J, the gap between germline ends came to 16 bases. The CDR3 is CASNFLQGSGELFF. DNA of the CDR3: TGTGCCAGCAACTTCCTACAGGGCAGCGGGGAGCTGTTTTTT. Supplemented by reference TRBV2 and TRBJ2-2, the full variable domain reads EPEVTQTPSHQVTQMGQEVILRCVPISNHLYFYWYRQILGQKVEFLVSFYNNEISEKSEIFDDQFSVERPDGSNFTLKIRSTKLEDSAMYFCASNFLQGSGELFFGEGSRLTVL.

The chain employs TRBV19 and TRBJ1-1; unclear D gene. This CDR3 is built from 16 residues. V was cut by 1 base and J by 1 base, with 13 bases left in between. Germline-derived CDR1 and CDR2 are LNHDA and SQIVND (reference sequence). Here the CDR3 DNA reads TGTGCCAGTAGTATAGTACCGGGTCCAACGAACACTGAAGCTTTCTTT. This encodes CASSIVPGPTNTEAFF.

This chain joins TRBV6-1 and TRBJ1-6, with a tentative D call TRBD1 (6 bases). Trimming pared 6 bases from V and 6 bases from J, leaving 15 bases between. This CDR3 spans 15 amino acids. Per the germline V gene, CDR1 is MNHNS and CDR2 is SASEGT. This CDR3 is CASSETGTTNSPLHF. The CDR3 DNA is TGTGCCAGCAGCGAGACAGGAACGACTAATTCACCCCTCCACTTT.

This chain uses TRBV6-5 with TRBJ2-7; D is perhaps TRBD1 (6 bases). The CDR3 contains 15 residues. The ends were cut back, 2 bases at V and 2 bases at J, with 13 bases in the middle. Germline V gene data show CDR1 as MNHEY and CDR2 as SVGAGI. The CDR3 loop reads CASSYGAGVTYEQYF. In DNA form, the CDR3 reads TGTGCCAGCAGTTACGGGGCAGGGGTGACCTACGAGCAGTACTTC.

This rearrangement joins TRBV6-1 to TRBJ2-3; 12 nucleotides match TRBD2. The CDR3 runs to 15 residues. Per germline, CDR1 MNHNS and CDR2 SASEGT. After removal of 5 bases from V and 2 bases from J, the junction contained 2 bases not matched to a gene. The DNA of the CDR3 is TGTGCCAGCAGTCTAGCGGGGGGGAACACAGATACGCAGTATTTT. Its translation: CASSLAGGNTDTQYF.

The gene calls are TRBV7-9 and TRBJ1-5; 9 bases are a match to TRBD1. Germline assignment: CDR1 SEHNR and CDR2 FQNEAQ (reference sequence). CDR3 size: 15 residues. The J segment lost 3 bases and the V segment lost 4 bases, leaving 4 bases of the junction unmatched. CDR3 bases: TGTGCCAGCAGCTGGGACAGGGAGACCAATCAGCCCCAGCATTTT. The encoded protein is CASSWDRETNQPQHF.

This sequence joins TRBV4-2 and TRBJ1-2; possibly TRBD1 for D (5 bases). This CDR3 has 14 residues. Trimming cost V 0 bases and J 8 bases, with 13 bases left between them. CDR1 is LGHNA and CDR2 is YNFKEQ in the germline V gene. In DNA form, the CDR3 reads TGTGCCAGCAGCCAAGAAGGCAGGGAGGACGGCTACACCTTC. Translating gives CASSQEGREDGYTF.

The chain combines TRBV30 with TRBJ2-7; 9 bases match TRBD1. V shed 8 bases, J shed 5 bases, and the junction held 16 bases outside the gene matches. CDR1 is GTSNPN, CDR2 SVGIG, per germline (reference sequence). The CDR3 covers 15 residues. CDR3 loop: CATDTSGQGLNEQYF. The CDR3 DNA follows: TGTGCCACGGATACATCGGGACAGGGACTGAACGAGCAGTACTTC.

The genes are TRBV6-1 and TRBJ2-7, with D uncertain. CDR1 MNHNS and CDR2 SASEGT come from the germline V gene. V was pared by 4 bases and J by 4 bases, with 17 bases between. CDR3 length: 15 residues. In nucleotides, the CDR3 is TGTGCCAGCAGTGCGCCTCTAGGAATCGGTTACGAGCAGTACTTC. Its protein product is CASSAPLGIGYEQYF.